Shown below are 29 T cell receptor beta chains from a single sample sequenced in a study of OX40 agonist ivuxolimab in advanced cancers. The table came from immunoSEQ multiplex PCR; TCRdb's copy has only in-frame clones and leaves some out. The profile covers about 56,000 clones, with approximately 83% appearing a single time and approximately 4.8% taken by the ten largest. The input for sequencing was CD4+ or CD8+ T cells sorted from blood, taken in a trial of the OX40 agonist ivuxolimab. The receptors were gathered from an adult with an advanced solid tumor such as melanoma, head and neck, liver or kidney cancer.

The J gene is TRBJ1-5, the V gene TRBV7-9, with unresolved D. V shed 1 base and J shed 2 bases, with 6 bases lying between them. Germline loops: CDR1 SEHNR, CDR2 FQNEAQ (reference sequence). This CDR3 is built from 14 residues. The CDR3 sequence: CASSLGGRNQPQHF. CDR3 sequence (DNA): TGTGCCAGCAGCTTAGGAGGACGCAATCAGCCCCAGCATTTT.

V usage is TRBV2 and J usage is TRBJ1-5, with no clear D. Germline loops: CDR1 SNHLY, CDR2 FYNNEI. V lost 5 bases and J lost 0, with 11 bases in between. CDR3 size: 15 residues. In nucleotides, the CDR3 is TGTGCCAGCAGTCCCTTTTTCCGTAGCAATCAGCCCCAGCATTTT. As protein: CASSPFFRSNQPQHF.

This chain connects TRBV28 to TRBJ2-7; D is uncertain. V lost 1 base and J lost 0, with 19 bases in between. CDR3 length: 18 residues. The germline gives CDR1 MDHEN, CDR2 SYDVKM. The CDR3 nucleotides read TGTGCCAGCAGTTTATACCCCAGGACCGGGTCCCACTCCTACGAGCAGTACTTC. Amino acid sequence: CASSLYPRTGSHSYEQYF. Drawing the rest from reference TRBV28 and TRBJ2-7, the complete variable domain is DVKVTQSSRYLVKRTGEKVFLECVQDMDHENMFWYRQDPGLGLRLIYFSYDVKMKEKGDIPEGYSVSREKKERFSLILESASTNQTSMYLCASSLYPRTGSHSYEQYFGPGTRLTVT.

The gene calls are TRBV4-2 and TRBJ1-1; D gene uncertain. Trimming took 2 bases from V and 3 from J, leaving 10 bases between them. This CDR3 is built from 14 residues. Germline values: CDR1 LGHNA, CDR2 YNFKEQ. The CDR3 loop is CASSQPGGDTEAFF. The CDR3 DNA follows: TGTGCCAGCAGCCAACCGGGTGGGGACACTGAAGCTTTCTTT.

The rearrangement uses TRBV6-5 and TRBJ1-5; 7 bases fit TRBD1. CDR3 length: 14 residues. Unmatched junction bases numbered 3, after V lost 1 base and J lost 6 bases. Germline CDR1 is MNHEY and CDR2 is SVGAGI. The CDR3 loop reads CASSYWQGGQPQHF. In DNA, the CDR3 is TGTGCCAGCAGTTACTGGCAGGGGGGTCAGCCCCAGCATTTT.

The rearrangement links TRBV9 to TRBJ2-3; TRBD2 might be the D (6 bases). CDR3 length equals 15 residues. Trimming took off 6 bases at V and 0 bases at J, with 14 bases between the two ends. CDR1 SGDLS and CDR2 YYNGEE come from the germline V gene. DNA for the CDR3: TGTGCCAGCACCGCAGCGGGTACGAGCACAGATACGCAGTATTTT. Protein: CASTAAGTSTDTQYF.

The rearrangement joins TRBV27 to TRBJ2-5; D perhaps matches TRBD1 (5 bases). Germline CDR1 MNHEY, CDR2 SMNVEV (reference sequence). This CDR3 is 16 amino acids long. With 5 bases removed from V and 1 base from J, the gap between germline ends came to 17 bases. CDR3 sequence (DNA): TGTGCCAGCAGTCCCCGAAAGGCAGGGCCCCAAGAGACCCAGTACTTC. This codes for CASSPRKAGPQETQYF.

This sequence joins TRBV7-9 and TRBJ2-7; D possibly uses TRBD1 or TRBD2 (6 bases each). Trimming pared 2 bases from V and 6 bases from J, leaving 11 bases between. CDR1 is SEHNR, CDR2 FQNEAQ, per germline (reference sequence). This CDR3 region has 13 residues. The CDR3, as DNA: TGTGCCAGCAGCTTAAACAGGGAGGCCGAGCAGTACTTC. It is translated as CASSLNREAEQYF.

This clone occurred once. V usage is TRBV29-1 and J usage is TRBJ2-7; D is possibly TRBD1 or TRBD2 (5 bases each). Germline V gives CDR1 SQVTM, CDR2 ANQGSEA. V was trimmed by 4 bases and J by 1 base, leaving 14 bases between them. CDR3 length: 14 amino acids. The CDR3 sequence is CSVGDLVESYEQYF. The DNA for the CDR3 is TGCAGCGTTGGGGACCTTGTGGAGTCCTACGAGCAGTACTTC.

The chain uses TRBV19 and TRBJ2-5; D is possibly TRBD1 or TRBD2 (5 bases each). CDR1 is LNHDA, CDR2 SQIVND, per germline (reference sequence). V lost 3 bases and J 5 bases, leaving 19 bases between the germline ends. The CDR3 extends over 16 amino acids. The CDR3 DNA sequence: TGTGCCAGTAGTATGGTTTCCGGGACCCCCCGGGAGACCCAGTACTTC. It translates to CASSMVSGTPRETQYF.

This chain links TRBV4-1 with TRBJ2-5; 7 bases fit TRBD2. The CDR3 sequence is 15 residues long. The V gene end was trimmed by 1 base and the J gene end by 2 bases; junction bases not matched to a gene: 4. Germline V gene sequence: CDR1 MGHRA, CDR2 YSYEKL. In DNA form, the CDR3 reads TGCGCCAGCAGCCAAGGGTTCGGGGGGCAAGAGACCCAGTACTTC. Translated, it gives CASSQGFGGQETQYF.

The CDR3 is CASSRSGRETQYF. The CDR3 DNA reads TGTGCCAGCAGCCGTAGCGGGAGAGAGACCCAGTACTTC. V gene TRBV6-5 combines with J gene TRBJ2-5; TRBD2 aligns across 9 bases. The CDR3 is made up of 13 amino acids. Trimming took 6 bases from V and 4 from J; bases not matched to a gene: 3. CDR1 is MNHEY, CDR2 SVGAGI, per germline.

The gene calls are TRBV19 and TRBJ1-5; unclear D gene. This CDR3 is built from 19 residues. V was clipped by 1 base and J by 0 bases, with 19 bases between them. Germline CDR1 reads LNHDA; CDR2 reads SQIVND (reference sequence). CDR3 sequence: CASSIAGGWNFNSNQPQHF. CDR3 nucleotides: TGTGCCAGTAGTATAGCTGGAGGGTGGAACTTTAATAGCAATCAGCCCCAGCATTTT.

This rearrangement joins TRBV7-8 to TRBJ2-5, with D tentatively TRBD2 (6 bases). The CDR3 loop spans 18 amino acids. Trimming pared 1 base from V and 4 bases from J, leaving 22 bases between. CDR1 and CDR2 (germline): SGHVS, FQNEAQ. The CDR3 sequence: CASSLVVGGRHGGETQYF. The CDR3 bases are TGTGCCAGCAGCTTAGTAGTGGGGGGACGACACGGGGGAGAGACCCAGTACTTC.

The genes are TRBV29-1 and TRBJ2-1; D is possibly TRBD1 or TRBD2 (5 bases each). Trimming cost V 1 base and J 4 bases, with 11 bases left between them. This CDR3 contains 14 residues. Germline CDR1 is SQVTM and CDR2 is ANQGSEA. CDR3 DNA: TGCAGCGTTGAAGGTTGGGACGGATACAATGAGCAGTTCTTC. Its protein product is CSVEGWDGYNEQFF.

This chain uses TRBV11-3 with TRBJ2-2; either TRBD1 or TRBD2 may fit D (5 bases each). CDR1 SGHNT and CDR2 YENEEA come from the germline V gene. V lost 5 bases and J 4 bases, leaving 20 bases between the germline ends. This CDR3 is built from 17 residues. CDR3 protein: CASSGLGPTGPTGELFF. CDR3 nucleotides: TGTGCCAGCAGCGGACTCGGGCCGACGGGACCCACCGGGGAGCTGTTTTTT.

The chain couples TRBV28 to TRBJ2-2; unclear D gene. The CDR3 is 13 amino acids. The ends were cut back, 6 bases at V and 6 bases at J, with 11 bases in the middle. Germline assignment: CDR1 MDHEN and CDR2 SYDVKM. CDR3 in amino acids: CASRDRLAGELFF. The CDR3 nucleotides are TGTGCCAGCAGGGACCGCTTAGCCGGGGAGCTGTTTTTT.

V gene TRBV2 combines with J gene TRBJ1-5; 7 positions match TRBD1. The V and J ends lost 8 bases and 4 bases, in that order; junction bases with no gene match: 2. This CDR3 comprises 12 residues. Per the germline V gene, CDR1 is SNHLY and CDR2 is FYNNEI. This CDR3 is CASQTGNQPQHF. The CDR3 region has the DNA TGTGCCAGCCAGACAGGGAATCAGCCCCAGCATTTT.

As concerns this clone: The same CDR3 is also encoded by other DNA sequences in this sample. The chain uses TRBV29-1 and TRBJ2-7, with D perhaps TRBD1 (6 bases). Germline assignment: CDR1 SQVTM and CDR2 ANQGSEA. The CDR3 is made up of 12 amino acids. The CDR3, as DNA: TGCAGTATCCGGGACAATGCCTACGAGCAGTACTTC. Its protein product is CSIRDNAYEQYF.

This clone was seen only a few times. CDR3 in DNA: TGTGCCAGCAGGGCTTCGGGAGCTATTTTGAGGGGCTACACCTTC. Its translation is CASRASGAILRGYTF. The chain has TRBV28 and TRBJ1-2, with D hard to call. The CDR3 runs 15 residues. V was clipped by 6 bases and J by 8 bases, with 22 bases between them. Germline lookup yields CDR1 MDHEN and CDR2 SYDVKM.

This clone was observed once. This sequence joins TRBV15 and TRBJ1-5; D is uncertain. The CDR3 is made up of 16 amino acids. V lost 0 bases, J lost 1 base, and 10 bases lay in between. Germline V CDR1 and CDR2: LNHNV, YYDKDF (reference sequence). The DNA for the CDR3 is TGTGCCACCAGCAGAGATCTCTTCGCCAGCAATCAGCCCCAGCATTTT. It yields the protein CATSRDLFASNQPQHF.

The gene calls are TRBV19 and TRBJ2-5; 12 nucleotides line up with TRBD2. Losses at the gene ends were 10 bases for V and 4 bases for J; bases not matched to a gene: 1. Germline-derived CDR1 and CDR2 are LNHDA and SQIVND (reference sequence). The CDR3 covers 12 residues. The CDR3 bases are TGTGCCACTAGCGGGGGGGGAGAGACCCAGTACTTC. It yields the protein CATSGGGETQYF.

The CDR3 here is CASSSSPNYGYTF. The DNA of the CDR3 is TGTGCCAGCAGTTCGTCACCGAACTATGGCTACACCTTC. The genes are TRBV6-1 and TRBJ1-2, with D unresolved. Looked up from germline, CDR1 is MNHNS and CDR2 is SASEGT. The CDR3 loop spans 13 amino acids. Trimming cost V 5 bases and J 2 bases, with 9 bases left between them.

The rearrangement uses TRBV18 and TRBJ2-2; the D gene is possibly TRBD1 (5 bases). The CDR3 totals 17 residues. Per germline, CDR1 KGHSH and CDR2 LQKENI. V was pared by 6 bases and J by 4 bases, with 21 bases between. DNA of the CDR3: TGTGCCAGCTCTCACCTTCAGGGTCCATACCCCACCGGGGAGCTGTTTTTT. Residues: CASSHLQGPYPTGELFF.

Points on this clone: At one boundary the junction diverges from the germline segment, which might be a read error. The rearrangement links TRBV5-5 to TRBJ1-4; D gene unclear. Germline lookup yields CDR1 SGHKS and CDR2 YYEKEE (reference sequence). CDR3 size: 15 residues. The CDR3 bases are TGTGCCAACAGCTCCCGGTGGGGTCCAGATGAAAAACTGTTTTTT. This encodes CANSSRWGPDEKLFF. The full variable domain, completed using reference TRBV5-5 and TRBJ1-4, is DAGVTQSPTHLIKTRGQQVTLRCSPISGHKSVSWYQQVLGQGPQFIFQYYEKEERGRGNFPDRFSARQFPNYSSELNVNALLLGDSALYLCANSSRWGPDEKLFFGSGTQLSVL.

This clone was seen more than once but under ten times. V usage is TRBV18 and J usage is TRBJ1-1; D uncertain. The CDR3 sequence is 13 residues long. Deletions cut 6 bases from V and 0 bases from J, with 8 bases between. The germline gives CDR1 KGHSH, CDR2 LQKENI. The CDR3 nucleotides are TGTGCCAGCTCGAGCGGACTGAACACTGAAGCTTTCTTT. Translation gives CASSSGLNTEAFF.

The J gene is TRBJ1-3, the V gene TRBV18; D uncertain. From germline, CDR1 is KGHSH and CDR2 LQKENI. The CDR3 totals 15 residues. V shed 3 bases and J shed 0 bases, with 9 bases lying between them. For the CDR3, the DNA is TGTGCCAGCTCACCCTCGTCGGTCTCTGGAAACACCATATATTTT. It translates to CASSPSSVSGNTIYF.

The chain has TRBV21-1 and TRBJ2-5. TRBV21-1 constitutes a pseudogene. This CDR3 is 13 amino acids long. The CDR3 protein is CASTPVIQETQYF. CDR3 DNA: TGTGCCAGCACCCCTGTGATACAAGAGACCCAGTACTTC.

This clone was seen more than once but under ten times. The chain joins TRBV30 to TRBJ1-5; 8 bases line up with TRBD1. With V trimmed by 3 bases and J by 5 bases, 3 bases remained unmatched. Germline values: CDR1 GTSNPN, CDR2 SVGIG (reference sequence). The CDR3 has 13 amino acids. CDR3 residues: CAWSPQGDQPQHF. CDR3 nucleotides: TGTGCCTGGAGCCCACAGGGGGATCAGCCCCAGCATTTT.